This entry lists 3 T cell receptor beta chains sequenced from one sample in a study of CD8+ T cells in alopecia areata. Regarding treatment: oral pan-JAK inhibitor, 5-10 mg twice daily. cDNA serving as the sequencing template came from extracted, reverse transcribed RNA. This table comes from immunoSEQ multiplex PCR, and its TCRdb copy is limited to in-frame clones, with some not included. In the table there are approximately 210,000 clones, 66% of which are singletons. Sequencing was performed on CD4+ T cells sorted from blood, taken at week 44, from a patient treated with tofacitinib. The receptors derive from a human donor with alopecia areata.

This clone was seen once. The gene calls are TRBV28 and TRBJ2-1; D is unresolved. Germline CDR1 MDHEN, CDR2 SYDVKM. V was shortened by 4 bases and J by 7 bases, with 2 bases between the two germline ends. The CDR3 is made up of 10 amino acids. This chain's CDR3 is CASSWNEQFF. As DNA, the CDR3 is TGTGCCAGCAGTTGGAATGAGCAGTTCTTC.

This clone was counted once. The V gene is TRBV6-5, the J gene TRBJ2-3, with 11 bases fitting TRBD2. The CDR3 is made up of 15 amino acids. V lost 6 bases, J lost 3 bases, and 5 bases stayed unmatched. CDR1 is MNHEY and CDR2 is SVGAGI in the germline V gene. CDR3 nucleotide sequence: TGTGCCAGCAGAGCGGGACTAGCGGTAACAGATACGCAGTATTTT. Its translation: CASRAGLAVTDTQYF.

The rearrangement joins TRBV7-6 to TRBJ1-1; 10 nucleotides match TRBD1. V shed 1 base and J 0 bases; nucleotides not matched to a gene: 5. The CDR3 spans 17 residues. Germline V gene sequence: CDR1 SGHVS, CDR2 FNYEAQ. The CDR3, as DNA: TGTGCCAGCAGCTTAGTGGGACAGGGGTCCATGAACACTGAAGCTTTCTTT. This sequence encodes CASSLVGQGSMNTEAFF.